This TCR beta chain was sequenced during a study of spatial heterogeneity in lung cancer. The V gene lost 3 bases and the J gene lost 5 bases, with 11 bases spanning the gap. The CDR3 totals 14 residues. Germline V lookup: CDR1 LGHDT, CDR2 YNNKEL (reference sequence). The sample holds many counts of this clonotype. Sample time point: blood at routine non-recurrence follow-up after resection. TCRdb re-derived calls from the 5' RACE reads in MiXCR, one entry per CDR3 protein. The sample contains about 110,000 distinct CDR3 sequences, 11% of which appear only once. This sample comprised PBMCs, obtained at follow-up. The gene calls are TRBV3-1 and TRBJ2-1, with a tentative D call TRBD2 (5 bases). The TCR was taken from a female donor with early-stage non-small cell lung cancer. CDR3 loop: CASSQQLGNNEQFF. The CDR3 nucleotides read TGTGCCAGCAGCCAGCAACTAGGGAACAATGAGCAGTTCTTC.